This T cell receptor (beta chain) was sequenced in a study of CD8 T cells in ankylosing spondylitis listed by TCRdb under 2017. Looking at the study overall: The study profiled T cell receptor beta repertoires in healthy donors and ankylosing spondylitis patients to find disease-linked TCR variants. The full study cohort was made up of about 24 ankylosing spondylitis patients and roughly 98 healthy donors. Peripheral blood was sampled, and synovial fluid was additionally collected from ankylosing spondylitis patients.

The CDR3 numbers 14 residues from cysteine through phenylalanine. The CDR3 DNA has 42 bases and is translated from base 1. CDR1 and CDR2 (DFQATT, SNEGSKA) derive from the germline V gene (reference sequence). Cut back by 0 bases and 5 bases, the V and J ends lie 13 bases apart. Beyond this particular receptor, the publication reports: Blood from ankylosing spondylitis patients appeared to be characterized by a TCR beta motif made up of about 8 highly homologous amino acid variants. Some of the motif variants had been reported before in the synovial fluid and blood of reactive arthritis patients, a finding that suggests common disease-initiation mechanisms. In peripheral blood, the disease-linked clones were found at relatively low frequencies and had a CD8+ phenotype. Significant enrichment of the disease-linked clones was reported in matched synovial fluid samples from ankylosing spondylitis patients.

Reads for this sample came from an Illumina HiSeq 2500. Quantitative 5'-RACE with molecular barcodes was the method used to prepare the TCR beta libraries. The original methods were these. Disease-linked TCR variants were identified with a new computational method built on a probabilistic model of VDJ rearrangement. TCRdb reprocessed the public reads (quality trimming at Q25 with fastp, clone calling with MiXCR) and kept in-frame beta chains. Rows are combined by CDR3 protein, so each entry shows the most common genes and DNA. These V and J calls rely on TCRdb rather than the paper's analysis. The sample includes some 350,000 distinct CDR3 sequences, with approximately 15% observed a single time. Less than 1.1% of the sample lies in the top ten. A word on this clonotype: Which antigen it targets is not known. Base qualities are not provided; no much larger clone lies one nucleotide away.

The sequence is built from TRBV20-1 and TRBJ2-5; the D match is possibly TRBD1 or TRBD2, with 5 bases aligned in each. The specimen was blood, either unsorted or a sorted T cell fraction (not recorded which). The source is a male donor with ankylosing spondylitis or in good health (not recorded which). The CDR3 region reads CSAREGSRAETQYF. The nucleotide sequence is TGCAGTGCTAGAGAGGGGAGCAGGGCTGAGACCCAGTACTTC.